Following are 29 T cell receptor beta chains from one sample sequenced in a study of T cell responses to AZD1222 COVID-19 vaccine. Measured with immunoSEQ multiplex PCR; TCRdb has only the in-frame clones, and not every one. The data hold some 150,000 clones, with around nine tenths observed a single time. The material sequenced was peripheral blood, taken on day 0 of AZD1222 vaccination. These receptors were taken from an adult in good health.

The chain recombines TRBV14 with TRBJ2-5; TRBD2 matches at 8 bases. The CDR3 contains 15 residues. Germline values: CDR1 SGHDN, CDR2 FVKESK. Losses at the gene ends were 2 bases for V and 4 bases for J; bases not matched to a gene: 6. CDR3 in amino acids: CASSQLGGAGETQYF. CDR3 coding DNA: TGTGCCAGCAGCCAACTCGGGGGGGCCGGAGAGACCCAGTACTTC.

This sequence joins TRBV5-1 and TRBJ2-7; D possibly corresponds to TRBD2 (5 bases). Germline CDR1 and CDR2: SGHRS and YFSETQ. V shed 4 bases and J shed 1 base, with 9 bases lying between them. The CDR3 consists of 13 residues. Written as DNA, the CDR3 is TGCGCCAGCAGCGACGGGAAATCCTACGAGCAGTACTTC. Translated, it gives CASSDGKSYEQYF.

The CDR3 reads CAWYEGGNYGYTF. In DNA form, the CDR3 reads TGTGCCTGGTATGAAGGGGGCAACTATGGCTACACCTTC. The J gene is TRBJ1-2, the V gene TRBV30; TRBD1 matches 7 bases. The CDR3 totals 13 residues. V lost 5 bases to trimming and J lost 2 bases; unmatched junction nucleotides: 5. The germline V gene encodes CDR1 GTSNPN and CDR2 SVGIG (reference sequence).

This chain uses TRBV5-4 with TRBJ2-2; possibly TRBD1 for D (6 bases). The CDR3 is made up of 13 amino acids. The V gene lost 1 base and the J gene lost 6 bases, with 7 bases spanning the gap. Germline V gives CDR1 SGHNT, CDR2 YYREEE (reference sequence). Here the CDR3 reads CASSLRGSGELFF. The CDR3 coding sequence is TGTGCCAGCAGCTTGAGGGGGTCCGGGGAGCTGTTTTTT.

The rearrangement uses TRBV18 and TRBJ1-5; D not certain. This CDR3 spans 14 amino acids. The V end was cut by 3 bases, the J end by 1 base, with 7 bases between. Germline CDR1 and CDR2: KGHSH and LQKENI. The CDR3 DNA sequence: TGTGCCAGCTCACCGCCGTCGAGCAATCAGCCCCAGCATTTT. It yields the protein CASSPPSSNQPQHF.

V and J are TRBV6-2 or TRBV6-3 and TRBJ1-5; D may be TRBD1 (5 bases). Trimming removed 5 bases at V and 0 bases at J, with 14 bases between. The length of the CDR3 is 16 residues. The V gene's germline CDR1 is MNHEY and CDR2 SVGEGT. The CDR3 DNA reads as TGTGCCAGCAGTGCCCAGGGCCCCCTTAGCAATCAGCCCCAGCATTTT. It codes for CASSAQGPLSNQPQHF.

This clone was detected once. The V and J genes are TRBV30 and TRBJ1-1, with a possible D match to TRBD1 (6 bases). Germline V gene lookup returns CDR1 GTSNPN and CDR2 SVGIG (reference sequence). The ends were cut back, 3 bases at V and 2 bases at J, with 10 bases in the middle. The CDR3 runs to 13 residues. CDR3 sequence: CAWRAGENTEAFF. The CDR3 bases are TGTGCCTGGAGGGCAGGGGAAAACACTGAAGCTTTCTTT.

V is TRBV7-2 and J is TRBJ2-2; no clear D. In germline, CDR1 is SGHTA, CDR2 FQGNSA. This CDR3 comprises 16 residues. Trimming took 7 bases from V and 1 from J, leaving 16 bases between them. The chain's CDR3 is CASTPPKRGNTGELFF. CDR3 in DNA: TGTGCCAGCACCCCTCCGAAGCGCGGGAACACCGGGGAGCTGTTTTTT.

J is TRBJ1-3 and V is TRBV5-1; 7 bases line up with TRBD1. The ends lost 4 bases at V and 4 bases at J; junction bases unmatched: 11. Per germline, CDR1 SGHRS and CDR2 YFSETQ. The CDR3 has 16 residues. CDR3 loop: CASSGGQTGSGNTIYF. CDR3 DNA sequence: TGCGCCAGCAGCGGGGGACAGACGGGGTCCGGAAACACCATATATTTT.

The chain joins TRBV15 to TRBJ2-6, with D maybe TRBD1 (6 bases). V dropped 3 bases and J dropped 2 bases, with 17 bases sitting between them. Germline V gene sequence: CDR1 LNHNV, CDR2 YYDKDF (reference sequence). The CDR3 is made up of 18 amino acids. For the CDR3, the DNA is TGTGCCACCAGCAGTATCCCGGACAGCCCGACTGGGGCCAACGTCCTGACTTTC. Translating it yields CATSSIPDSPTGANVLTF.

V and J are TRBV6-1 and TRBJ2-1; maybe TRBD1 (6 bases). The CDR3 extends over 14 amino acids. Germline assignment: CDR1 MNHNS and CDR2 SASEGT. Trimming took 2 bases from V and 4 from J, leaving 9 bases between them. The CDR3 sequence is CASSELDRYNEQFF. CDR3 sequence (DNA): TGTGCCAGCAGTGAACTGGACAGATACAATGAGCAGTTCTTC.

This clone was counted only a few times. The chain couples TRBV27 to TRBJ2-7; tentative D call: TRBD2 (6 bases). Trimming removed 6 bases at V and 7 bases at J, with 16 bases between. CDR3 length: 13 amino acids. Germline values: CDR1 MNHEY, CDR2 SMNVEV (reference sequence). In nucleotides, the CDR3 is TGTGCCAGCAGGCCTACCGGGAGACAAGAGCAGTACTTC. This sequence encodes CASRPTGRQEQYF.

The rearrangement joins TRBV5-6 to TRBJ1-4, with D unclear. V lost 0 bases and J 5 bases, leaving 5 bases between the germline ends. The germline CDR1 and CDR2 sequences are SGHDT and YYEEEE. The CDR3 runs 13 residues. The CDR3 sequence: CASSLGRNEKLFF. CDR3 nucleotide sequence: TGTGCCAGCAGCTTGGGCAGGAATGAAAAACTGTTTTTT.

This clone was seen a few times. CDR3 protein: CASNQGVYAEAFF. CDR3 coding DNA: TGTGCCAGCAACCAGGGTGTGTACGCTGAAGCTTTCTTT. The rearrangement links TRBV12-3 or TRBV12-4 to TRBJ1-1; D may be TRBD1 (5 bases). CDR3 size: 13 residues. Trimming removed 7 bases at V and 6 bases at J, with 15 bases between.

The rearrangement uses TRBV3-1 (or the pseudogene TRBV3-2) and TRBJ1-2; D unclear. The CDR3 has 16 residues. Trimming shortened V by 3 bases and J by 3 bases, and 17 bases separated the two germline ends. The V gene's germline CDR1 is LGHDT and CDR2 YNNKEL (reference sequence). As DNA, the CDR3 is TGTGCCAGCAGCCAGGGCATTATGAGGATCCACTATGGCTACACCTTC. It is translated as CASSQGIMRIHYGYTF.

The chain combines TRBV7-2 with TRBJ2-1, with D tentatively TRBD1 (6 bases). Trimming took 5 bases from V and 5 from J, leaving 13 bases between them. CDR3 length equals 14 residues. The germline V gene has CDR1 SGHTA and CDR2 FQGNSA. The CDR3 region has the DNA TGTGCCAGCAGCATGACAGGAGCACACAATGAGCAGTTCTTC. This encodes CASSMTGAHNEQFF.

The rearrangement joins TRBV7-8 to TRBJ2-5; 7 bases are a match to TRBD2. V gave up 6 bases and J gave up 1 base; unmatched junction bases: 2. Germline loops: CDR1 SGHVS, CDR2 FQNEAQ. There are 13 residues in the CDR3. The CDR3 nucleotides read TGTGCCAGCAGAATAGCGGGCCAAGAGACCCAGTACTTC. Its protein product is CASRIAGQETQYF.

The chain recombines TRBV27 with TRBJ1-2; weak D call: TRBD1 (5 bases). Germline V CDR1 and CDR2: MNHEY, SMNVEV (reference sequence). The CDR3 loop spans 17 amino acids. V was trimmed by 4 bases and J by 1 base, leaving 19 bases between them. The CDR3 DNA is TGTGCCAGCAGTTCCCCGGGCCTTGGGGGGTATAACTATGGCTACACCTTC. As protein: CASSSPGLGGYNYGYTF.

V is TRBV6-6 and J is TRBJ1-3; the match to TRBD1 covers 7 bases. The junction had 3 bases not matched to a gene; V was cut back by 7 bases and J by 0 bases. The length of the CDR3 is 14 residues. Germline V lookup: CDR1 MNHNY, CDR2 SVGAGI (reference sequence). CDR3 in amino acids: CASTRDSSGNTIYF. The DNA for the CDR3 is TGTGCCAGCACCCGGGACAGCTCTGGAAACACCATATATTTT.

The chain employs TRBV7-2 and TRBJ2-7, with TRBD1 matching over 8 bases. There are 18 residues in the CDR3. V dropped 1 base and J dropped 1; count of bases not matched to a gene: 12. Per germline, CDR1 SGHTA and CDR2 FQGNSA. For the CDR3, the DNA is TGTGCCAGCAGCTTAGGACTTAAAATAGGACAGGGATCCTACGAGCAGTACTTC. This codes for CASSLGLKIGQGSYEQYF.

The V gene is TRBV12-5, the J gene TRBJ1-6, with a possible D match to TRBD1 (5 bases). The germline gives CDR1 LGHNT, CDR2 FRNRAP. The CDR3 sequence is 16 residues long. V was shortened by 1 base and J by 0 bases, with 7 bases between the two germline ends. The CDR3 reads CASGLGQSSYNSPLHF. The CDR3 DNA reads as TGTGCTAGTGGTTTGGGACAGAGCTCCTATAATTCACCCCTCCACTTT.

The CDR3 protein is CASSRVWGPKPQETQYF. The CDR3 DNA sequence: TGTGCCAGCAGCCGTGTCTGGGGCCCGAAACCTCAAGAGACCCAGTACTTC. The chain couples TRBV7-2 to TRBJ2-5, with D possibly TRBD1 on 5 matching bases. This CDR3 spans 17 amino acids. Germline V gene data show CDR1 as SGHTA and CDR2 as FQGNSA. V dropped 5 bases and J dropped 2 bases, with 21 bases sitting between them. Based on the CDR3 plus reference TRBV7-2 and TRBJ2-5, the full variable domain is GAGVSQSPSNKVTEKGKDVELRCDPISGHTALYWYRQSLGQGLEFLIYFQGNSAPDKSGLPSDRFSAERTGGSVSTLTIQRTQQEDSAVYLCASSRVWGPKPQETQYFGPGTRLLVL.

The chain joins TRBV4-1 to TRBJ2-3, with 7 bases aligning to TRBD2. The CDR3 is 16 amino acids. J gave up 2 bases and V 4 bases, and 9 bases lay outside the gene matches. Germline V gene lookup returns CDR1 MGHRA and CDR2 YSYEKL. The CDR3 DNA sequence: TGCGCCAGCAGCCGGGATGGCGCGGGGGACACAGATACGCAGTATTTT. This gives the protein CASSRDGAGDTDTQYF.

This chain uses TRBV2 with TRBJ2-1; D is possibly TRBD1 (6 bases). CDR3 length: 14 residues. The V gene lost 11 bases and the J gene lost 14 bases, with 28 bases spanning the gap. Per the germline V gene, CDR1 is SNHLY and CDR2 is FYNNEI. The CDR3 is CAPSEDPGDVVKFF. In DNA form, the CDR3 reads TGTGCCCCTTCTGAGGATCCAGGGGACGTGGTTAAGTTCTTC.

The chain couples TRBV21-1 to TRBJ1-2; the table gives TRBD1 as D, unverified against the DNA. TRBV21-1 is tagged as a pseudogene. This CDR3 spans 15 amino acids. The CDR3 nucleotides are TGTGCCAGCAGCCCTCTGGGGACAGGAGATCAAGGCTACACCTTC. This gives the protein CASSPLGTGDQGYTF.

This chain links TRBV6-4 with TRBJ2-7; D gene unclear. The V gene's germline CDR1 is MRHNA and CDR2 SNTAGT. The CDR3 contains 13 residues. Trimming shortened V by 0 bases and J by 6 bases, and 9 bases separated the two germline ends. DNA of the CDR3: TGTGCCAGCAGTGACTCGACCAGTGGCGAGCAGTACTTC. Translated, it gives CASSDSTSGEQYF.

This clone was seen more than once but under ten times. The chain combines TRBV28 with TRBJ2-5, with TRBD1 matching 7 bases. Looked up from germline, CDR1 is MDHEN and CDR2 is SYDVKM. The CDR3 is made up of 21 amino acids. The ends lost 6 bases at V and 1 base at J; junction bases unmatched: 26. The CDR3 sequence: CASRRLGTANWGQPRQETQYF. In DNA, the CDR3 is TGTGCCAGCAGACGTCTAGGGACAGCCAACTGGGGCCAGCCTCGCCAAGAGACCCAGTACTTC.

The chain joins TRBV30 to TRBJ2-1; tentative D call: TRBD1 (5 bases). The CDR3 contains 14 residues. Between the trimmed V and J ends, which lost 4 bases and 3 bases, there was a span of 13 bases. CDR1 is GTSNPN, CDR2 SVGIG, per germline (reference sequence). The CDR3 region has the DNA TGTGCCTGGAACGGGCAGGGCGTCTACAATGAGCAGTTCTTC. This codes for CAWNGQGVYNEQFF.

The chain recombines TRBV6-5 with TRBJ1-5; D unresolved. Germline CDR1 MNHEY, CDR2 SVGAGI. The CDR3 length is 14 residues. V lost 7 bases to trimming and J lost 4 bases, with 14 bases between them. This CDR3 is CASNGGQINQPQHF. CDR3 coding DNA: TGTGCCAGCAACGGTGGGCAGATAAATCAGCCCCAGCATTTT.